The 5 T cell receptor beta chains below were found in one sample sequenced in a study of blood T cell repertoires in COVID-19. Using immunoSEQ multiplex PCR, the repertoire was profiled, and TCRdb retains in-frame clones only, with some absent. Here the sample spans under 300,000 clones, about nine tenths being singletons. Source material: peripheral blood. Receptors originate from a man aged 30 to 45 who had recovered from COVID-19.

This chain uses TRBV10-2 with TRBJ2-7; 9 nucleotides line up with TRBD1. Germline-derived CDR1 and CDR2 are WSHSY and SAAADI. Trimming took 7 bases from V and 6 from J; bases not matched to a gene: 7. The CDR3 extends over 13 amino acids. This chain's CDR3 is CASTPTGGAEQYF. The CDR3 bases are TGCGCCAGCACCCCCACAGGGGGCGCCGAGCAGTACTTC.

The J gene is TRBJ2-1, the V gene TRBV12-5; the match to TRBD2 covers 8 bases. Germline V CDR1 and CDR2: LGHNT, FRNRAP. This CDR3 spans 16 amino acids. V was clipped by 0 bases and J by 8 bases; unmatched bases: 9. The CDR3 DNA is TGTGCTAGTGGTTTGGTACGCGGACTAGCAAACGATGAGCAGTTCTTC. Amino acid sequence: CASGLVRGLANDEQFF.

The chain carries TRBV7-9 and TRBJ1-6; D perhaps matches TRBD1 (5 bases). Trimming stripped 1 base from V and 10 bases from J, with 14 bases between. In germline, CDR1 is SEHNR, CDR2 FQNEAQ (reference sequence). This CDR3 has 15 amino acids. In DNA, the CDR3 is TGTGCCAGCAGCTTAGGCGGGGCAGGGCTGTCACCCCTCCACTTT. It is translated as CASSLGGAGLSPLHF. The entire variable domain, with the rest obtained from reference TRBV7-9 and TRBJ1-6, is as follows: DTGVSQNPRHKITKRGQNVTFRCDPISEHNRLYWYRQTLGQGPEFLTYFQNEAQLEKSRLLSDRFSAERPKGSFSTLEIQRTEQGDSAMYLCASSLGGAGLSPLHFGNGTRLTVT.

DNA of the CDR3: TGTGCCAGCAGCAGACCAGGATTGAATCAGCCCCAGCATTTT. It yields the protein CASSRPGLNQPQHF. This chain connects TRBV27 to TRBJ1-5; D ambiguous. V was cut by 6 bases and J by 4 bases, with 13 bases left in between. The length of the CDR3 is 14 residues. Looked up from germline, CDR1 is MNHEY and CDR2 is SMNVEV (reference sequence).

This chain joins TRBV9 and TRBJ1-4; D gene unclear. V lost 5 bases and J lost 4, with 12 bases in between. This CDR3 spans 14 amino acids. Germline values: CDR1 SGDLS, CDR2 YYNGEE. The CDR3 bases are TGTGCCAGCAGTCCCACTTCCCTTAATGAAAAACTGTTTTTT. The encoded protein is CASSPTSLNEKLFF.